These 14 T cell receptor beta chains came from one sample sequenced in a study of blood T cell repertoires in COVID-19. Assay used: immunoSEQ multiplex PCR; TCRdb lists only in-frame clones, some missing. Among 120,000 to 150,000 clones listed, around 84% were seen once. Sequencing used peripheral blood. The receptor set was obtained from a man younger than 40 with COVID-19, enrolled during active disease.

J is TRBJ1-5 and V is TRBV5-1, with D tentatively TRBD1 (5 bases). Trimming left V 5 bases short and J 6 bases short, with 18 bases between. Germline V gene sequence: CDR1 SGHRS, CDR2 YFSETQ. The CDR3 has 15 amino acids. As DNA, the CDR3 is TGCGCCAGCAGGTCGGGACTTGATTTAGGTCAGCCCCAGCATTTT. Protein sequence: CASRSGLDLGQPQHF.

With regard to this clone: A read error may account for a junction end that differs from germline. The chain employs TRBV7-7 and TRBJ2-2; D gene ambiguous. The CDR3 runs to 13 residues. The germline V gene encodes CDR1 SSHAT and CDR2 FNYEAQ (reference sequence). In nucleotides, the CDR3 is TGTGCTAGCAGCTTAGAGTGGAGCGGGGAGCTGTTTTTT. It translates to CASSLEWSGELFF.

V usage is TRBV4-1 and J usage is TRBJ2-7, with TRBD2 matching over 11 bases. V was pared by 3 bases and J by 4 bases, with 5 bases of the junction left unmatched. The CDR3 loop spans 15 amino acids. Germline V lookup: CDR1 MGHRA, CDR2 YSYEKL. DNA for the CDR3: TGCGCCAGCAGCCAGGGGACTAGCGGAGAGTACGAGCAGTACTTC. This sequence encodes CASSQGTSGEYEQYF.

CDR3 amino acids: CASSPPNRGFGNYGYTF. The CDR3 DNA follows: TGTGCCAGCTCACCACCGAACAGGGGGTTTGGTAACTATGGCTACACCTTC. The chain uses TRBV18 and TRBJ1-2; 8 bases are a match to TRBD1. The CDR3 length is 17 residues. Germline trimming cut 0 bases from V and 1 base from J; bases unmatched to any gene: 7. Germline CDR1 reads KGHSH; CDR2 reads LQKENI.

The genes are TRBV7-8 and TRBJ2-2; 9 bases fit TRBD1. V shed 3 bases, J shed 5 bases, and the junction held 10 bases outside the gene matches. The germline CDR1 and CDR2 sequences are SGHVS and FQNEAQ. The CDR3 is made up of 17 amino acids. The CDR3 protein is CASSFEGTGSKTGELFF. In DNA, the CDR3 is TGTGCCAGCAGCTTTGAGGGGACAGGGAGTAAGACCGGGGAGCTGTTTTTT.

The chain joins TRBV5-1 to TRBJ2-5; perhaps TRBD1 as D (6 bases). The CDR3 spans 14 residues. Germline V gene data show CDR1 as SGHRS and CDR2 as YFSETQ. Between the trimmed V and J ends, which lost 0 bases and 5 bases, there was a span of 11 bases. In nucleotides, the CDR3 is TGCGCCAGCAGCTTGGCCAGGGGTAGGGAGACCCAGTACTTC. Its protein product is CASSLARGRETQYF.

This chain uses TRBV5-1 with TRBJ1-6, with D unclear. V was cut by 1 base and J by 0 bases, with 5 bases left in between. This CDR3 is built from 15 residues. Germline V gene data show CDR1 as SGHRS and CDR2 as YFSETQ. The DNA of the CDR3 is TGCGCCAGCAGCTTGACGAGCTCCTATAATTCACCCCTCCACTTT. This encodes CASSLTSSYNSPLHF.

The chain links TRBV30 to TRBJ2-2; the match to TRBD1 covers 7 bases. The V segment lost 0 bases and the J segment 4 bases; nucleotides outside the gene matches: 2. This CDR3 region has 14 residues. Germline lookup yields CDR1 GTSNPN and CDR2 SVGIG (reference sequence). CDR3 residues: CAWSVGQTTGELFF. The DNA for the CDR3 is TGTGCCTGGAGTGTGGGACAGACCACCGGGGAGCTGTTTTTT.

As DNA, the CDR3 is TGTGCCAGCAGCGCGGAGACGGGGTGGGGGACCCAGTACTTC. It translates to CASSAETGWGTQYF. This chain uses TRBV9 with TRBJ2-5; a possible D gene is TRBD2 (5 bases). The CDR3 has 14 amino acids. Germline V gene data show CDR1 as SGDLS and CDR2 as YYNGEE. Trimming took 3 bases from V and 7 from J, leaving 16 bases between them.

The V and J genes are TRBV25-1 and TRBJ2-3; 8 bases line up with TRBD1. Germline-derived CDR1 and CDR2 are MGHDK and SYGVNS. Trimming removed 4 bases from V and 5 bases from J; junction bases left unmatched: 5. The CDR3 extends over 14 amino acids. CDR3: CASSGRQGLDTQYF. CDR3 bases: TGTGCCAGCAGTGGCCGACAGGGGTTAGATACGCAGTATTTT.

This sequence joins TRBV19 and TRBJ1-5, with D possibly being TRBD1 (6 bases). The CDR3 runs 18 residues. Looked up from germline, CDR1 is LNHDA and CDR2 is SQIVND (reference sequence). Deletions cut 5 bases from V and 3 bases from J, with 23 bases between. Here the CDR3 reads CASSPNLDRLALNQPQHF. The CDR3, as DNA: TGTGCCAGTAGTCCGAATCTTGACAGGTTGGCCCTCAATCAGCCCCAGCATTTT.

J is TRBJ2-1 and V is TRBV24-1; TRBD2 aligns across 9 bases. The CDR3 consists of 14 residues. Germline trimming cut 5 bases from V and 6 bases from J; bases unmatched to any gene: 4. Germline loops: CDR1 KGHDR, CDR2 SFDVKD. The CDR3 sequence is CATSGSGRINEQFF. CDR3 DNA sequence: TGTGCCACCAGTGGTAGCGGGAGAATCAATGAGCAGTTCTTC.

The rearrangement joins TRBV6-5 to TRBJ2-7, with a possible D match to TRBD1 (5 bases). Germline loops: CDR1 MNHEY, CDR2 SVGAGI. The V end was cut by 6 bases, the J end by 3 bases, with 12 bases between. The CDR3 consists of 13 residues. As DNA, the CDR3 is TGTGCCAGCAGGGTGACGACAGACTACGAGCAGTACTTC. This translates into CASRVTTDYEQYF.

This rearrangement joins TRBV28 to TRBJ1-1, with 8 positions matching TRBD1. The CDR3 covers 14 residues. V dropped 5 bases and J dropped 10; count of bases not matched to a gene: 12. The germline V gene encodes CDR1 MDHEN and CDR2 SYDVKM. The CDR3 sequence is CASSTWDRSPAAFF. The CDR3 nucleotides read TGTGCCAGCAGTACCTGGGACAGGTCCCCAGCAGCTTTCTTT.